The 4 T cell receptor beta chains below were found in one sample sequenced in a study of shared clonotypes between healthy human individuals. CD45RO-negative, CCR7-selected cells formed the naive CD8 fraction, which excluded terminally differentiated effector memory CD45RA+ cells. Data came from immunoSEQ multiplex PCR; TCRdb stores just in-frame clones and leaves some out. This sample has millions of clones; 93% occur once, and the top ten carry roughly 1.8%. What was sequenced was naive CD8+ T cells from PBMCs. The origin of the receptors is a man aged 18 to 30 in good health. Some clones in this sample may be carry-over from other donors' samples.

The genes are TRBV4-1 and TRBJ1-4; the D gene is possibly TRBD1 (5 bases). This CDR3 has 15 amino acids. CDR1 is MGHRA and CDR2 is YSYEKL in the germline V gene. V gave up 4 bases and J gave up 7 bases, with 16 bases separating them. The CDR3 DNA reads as TGCGCCAGCAGCCCGGCAGGGTCACTTAGTGAAAAACTGTTTTTT. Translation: CASSPAGSLSEKLFF.

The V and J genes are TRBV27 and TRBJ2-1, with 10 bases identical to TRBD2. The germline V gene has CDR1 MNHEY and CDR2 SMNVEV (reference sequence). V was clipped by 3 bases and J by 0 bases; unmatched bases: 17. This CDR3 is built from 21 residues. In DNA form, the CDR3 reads TGTGCCAGCAGTTTCGGACCGAATAGACTAGCGGGTGATATCTCCTACAATGAGCAGTTCTTC. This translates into CASSFGPNRLAGDISYNEQFF.

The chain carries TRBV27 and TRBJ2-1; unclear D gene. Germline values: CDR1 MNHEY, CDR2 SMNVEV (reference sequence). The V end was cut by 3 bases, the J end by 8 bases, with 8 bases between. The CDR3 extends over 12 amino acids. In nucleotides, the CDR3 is TGTGCCAGCAGTTTTTCTGGTCATGAGCAGTTCTTC. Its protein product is CASSFSGHEQFF.

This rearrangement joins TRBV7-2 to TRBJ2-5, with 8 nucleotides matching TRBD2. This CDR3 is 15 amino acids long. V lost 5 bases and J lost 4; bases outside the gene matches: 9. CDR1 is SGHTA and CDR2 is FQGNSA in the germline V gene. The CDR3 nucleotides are TGTGCCAGCAGCAACAGAGCGGGAGAATTAGAGACCCAGTACTTC. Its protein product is CASSNRAGELETQYF.